The next 5 T cell receptor beta chains were all read from a single sample in a study of cytomegalovirus exposure and HLA in healthy donors. PCR involved 60 Vbeta and 13 Jbeta primers. The method was immunoSEQ multiplex PCR; TCRdb's version includes in-frame clones alone and lacks a portion of them. This sample has some 130,000 clones, with around 78% found just once. Specimen: PBMCs. The receptors originated from a woman aged 45-60 years in good health and CMV-seronegative.

The CDR3 spells CASSSRENTGELFF. For the CDR3, the DNA is TGTGCCAGCAGCTCCCGGGAGAACACCGGGGAGCTGTTTTTT. The chain links TRBV7-9 to TRBJ2-2, with D possibly being TRBD2 (5 bases). Germline V gene lookup returns CDR1 SEHNR and CDR2 FQNEAQ (reference sequence). V lost 4 bases and J 1 base, leaving 7 bases between the germline ends. The CDR3 is 14 residues long.

The rearrangement joins TRBV1 to TRBJ2-7; TRBD1 was called by the table and not checked on the DNA. TRBV1 is noted as a pseudogene. The CDR3 runs 14 residues. In DNA form, the CDR3 reads TGCACCAGCAGCCAAGAAGGGGGTGTGTACGAGCAGTACTTC. Translated: CTSSQEGGVYEQYF.

This clone showed up just a few times. Other nucleotide sequences in the sample specify the same CDR3. V gene TRBV2 combines with J gene TRBJ2-1; 15 bases are shared with TRBD2. Trimming cost V 4 bases and J 7 bases; bases outside gene matches: 2. The length of the CDR3 is 15 residues. The germline V gene has CDR1 SNHLY and CDR2 FYNNEI. This CDR3 reads CASSGGLAGGNEQFF. The CDR3 region has the DNA TGTGCCAGCAGTGGGGGACTAGCGGGAGGAAATGAGCAGTTCTTC.

The V call is TRBV7-2, the J call TRBJ2-5, with D maybe TRBD2 (7 bases). Per germline, CDR1 SGHTA and CDR2 FQGNSA. Trimming cost V 7 bases and J 4 bases, with 19 bases left between them. There are 15 residues in the CDR3. The CDR3 loop reads CASNSRGGQGETQYF. Here the CDR3 DNA reads TGTGCCAGCAACTCGAGGGGGGGTCAGGGAGAGACCCAGTACTTC.

V usage is TRBV27 and J usage is TRBJ2-3; the match to TRBD1 covers 7 bases. This CDR3 is built from 15 residues. Germline-derived CDR1 and CDR2 are MNHEY and SMNVEV (reference sequence). After removal of 6 bases from V and 4 bases from J, the junction contained 10 bases not matched to a gene. The CDR3 reads CASRTDRALADTQYF. DNA of the CDR3: TGTGCCAGCAGGACAGACAGGGCGTTAGCAGATACGCAGTATTTT.